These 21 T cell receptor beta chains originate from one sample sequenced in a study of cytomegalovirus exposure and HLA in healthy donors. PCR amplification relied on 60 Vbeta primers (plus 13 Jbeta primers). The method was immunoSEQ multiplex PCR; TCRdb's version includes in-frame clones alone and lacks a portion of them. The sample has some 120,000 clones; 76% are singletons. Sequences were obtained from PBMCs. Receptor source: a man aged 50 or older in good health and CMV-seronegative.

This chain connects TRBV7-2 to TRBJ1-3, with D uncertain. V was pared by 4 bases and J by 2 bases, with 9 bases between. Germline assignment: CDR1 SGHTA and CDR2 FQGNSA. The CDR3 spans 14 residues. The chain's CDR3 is CASSWLRAGNTIYF. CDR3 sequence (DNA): TGTGCCAGCAGCTGGTTGAGGGCTGGAAACACCATATATTTT.

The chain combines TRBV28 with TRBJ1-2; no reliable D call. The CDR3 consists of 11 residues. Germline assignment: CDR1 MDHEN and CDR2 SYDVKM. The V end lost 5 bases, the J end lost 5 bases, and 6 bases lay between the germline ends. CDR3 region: CASSPLYGYTF. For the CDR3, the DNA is TGTGCCAGCAGTCCACTATATGGCTACACCTTC.

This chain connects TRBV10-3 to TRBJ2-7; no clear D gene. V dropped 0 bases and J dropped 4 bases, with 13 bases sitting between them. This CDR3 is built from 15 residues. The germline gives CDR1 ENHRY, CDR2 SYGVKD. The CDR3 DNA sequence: TGTGCCATCAGTGAGTCGGTCAAAAATCGGTACGAGCAGTACTTC. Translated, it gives CAISESVKNRYEQYF.

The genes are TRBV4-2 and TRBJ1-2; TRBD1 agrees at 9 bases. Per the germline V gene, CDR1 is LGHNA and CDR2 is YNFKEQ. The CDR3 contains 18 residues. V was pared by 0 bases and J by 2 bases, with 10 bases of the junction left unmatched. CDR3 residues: CASSQEIYIGQGNYGYTF. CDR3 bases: TGTGCCAGCAGCCAAGAAATATATATTGGACAGGGGAACTATGGCTACACCTTC.

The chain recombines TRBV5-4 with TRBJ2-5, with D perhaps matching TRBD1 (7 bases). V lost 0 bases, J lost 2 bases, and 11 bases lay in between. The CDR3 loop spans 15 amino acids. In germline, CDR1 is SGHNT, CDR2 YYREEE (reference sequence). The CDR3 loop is CASSLVPGGQETQYF. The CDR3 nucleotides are TGTGCCAGCAGCTTGGTTCCAGGGGGGCAAGAGACCCAGTACTTC.

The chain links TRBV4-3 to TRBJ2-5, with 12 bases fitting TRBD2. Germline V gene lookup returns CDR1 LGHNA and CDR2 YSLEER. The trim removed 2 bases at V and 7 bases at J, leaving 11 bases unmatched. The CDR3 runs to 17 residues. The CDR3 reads CASSQILAGGRGATQYF. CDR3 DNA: TGCGCCAGCAGCCAAATACTAGCGGGGGGTCGGGGGGCGACCCAGTACTTC.

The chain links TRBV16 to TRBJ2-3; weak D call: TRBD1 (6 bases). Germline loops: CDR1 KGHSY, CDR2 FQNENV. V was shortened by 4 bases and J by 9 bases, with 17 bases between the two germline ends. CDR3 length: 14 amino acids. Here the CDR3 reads CASSPSWGPRTQYF. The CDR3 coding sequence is TGTGCCAGCAGCCCCTCGTGGGGGCCCAGGACGCAGTATTTT. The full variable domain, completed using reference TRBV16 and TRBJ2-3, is GEEVAQTPKHLVRGEGQKAKLYCAPIKGHSYVFWYQQVLKNEFKFLISFQNENVFDETGMPKERFSAKCLPNSPCSLEIQATKLEDSAVYFCASSPSWGPRTQYFGPGTRLTVL.

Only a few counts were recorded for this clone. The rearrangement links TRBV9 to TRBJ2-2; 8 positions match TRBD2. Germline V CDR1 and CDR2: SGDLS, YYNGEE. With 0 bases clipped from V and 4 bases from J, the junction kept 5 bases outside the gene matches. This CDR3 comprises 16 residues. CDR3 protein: CASSVDAGGSTGELFF. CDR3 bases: TGTGCCAGCAGCGTAGACGCGGGGGGTTCCACCGGGGAGCTGTTTTTT.

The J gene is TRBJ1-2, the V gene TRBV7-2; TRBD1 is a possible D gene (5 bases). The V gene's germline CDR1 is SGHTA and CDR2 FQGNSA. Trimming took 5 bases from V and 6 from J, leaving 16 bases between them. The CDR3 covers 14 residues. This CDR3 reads CASSPEPEGHGYTF. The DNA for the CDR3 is TGTGCCAGCAGCCCAGAGCCGGAGGGGCATGGCTACACCTTC.

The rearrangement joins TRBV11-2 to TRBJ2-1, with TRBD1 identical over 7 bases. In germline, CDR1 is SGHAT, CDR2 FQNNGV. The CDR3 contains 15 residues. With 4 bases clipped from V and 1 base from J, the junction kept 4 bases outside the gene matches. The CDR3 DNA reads TGTGCCAGCAGCTGGCAGGGGGAATCCTACAATGAGCAGTTCTTC. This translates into CASSWQGESYNEQFF.

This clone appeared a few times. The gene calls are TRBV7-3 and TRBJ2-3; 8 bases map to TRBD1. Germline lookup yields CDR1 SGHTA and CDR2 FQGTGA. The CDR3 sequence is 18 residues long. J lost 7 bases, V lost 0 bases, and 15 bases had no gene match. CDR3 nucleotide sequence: TGTGCCAGCAGCTTAACTGGGCCCGGGACAGGTAGCCCAAATACGCAGTATTTT. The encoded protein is CASSLTGPGTGSPNTQYF.

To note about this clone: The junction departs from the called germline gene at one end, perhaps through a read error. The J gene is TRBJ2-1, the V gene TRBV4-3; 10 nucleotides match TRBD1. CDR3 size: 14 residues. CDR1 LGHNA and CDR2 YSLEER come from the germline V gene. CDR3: CATSRDRGMGEQFF. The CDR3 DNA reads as TGCGCCACCAGCCGGGACAGGGGCATGGGTGAGCAGTTCTTC.

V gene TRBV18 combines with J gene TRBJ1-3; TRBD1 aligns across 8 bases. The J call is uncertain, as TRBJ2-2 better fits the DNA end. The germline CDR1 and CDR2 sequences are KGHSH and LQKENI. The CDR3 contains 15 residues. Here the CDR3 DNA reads TGTGCCAGCTCACCGGGAACAGGGGGCACCGGGGAGCTGTTTTTT. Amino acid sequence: CASSPGTGGTGELFF.

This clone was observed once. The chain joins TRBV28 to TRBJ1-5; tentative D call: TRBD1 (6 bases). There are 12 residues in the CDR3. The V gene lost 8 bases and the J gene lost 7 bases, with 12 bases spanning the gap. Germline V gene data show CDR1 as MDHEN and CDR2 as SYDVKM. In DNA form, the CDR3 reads TGTGCCAGCTGTAGACAGGTCCAGCCCCAGCATTTT. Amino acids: CASCRQVQPQHF.

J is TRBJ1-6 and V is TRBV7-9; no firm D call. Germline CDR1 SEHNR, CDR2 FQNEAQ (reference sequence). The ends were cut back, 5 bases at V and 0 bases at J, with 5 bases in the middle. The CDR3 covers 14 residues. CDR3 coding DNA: TGTGCCAGCAGCCGAGACTCCTATAATTCACCCCTCCACTTT. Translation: CASSRDSYNSPLHF.

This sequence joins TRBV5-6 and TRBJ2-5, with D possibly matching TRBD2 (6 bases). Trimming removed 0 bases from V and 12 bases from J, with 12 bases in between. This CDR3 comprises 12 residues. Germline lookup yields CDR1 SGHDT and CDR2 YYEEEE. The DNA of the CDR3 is TGTGCCAGCAGCTTGGGGCGGGAAACAGAGTACTTC. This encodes CASSLGRETEYF.

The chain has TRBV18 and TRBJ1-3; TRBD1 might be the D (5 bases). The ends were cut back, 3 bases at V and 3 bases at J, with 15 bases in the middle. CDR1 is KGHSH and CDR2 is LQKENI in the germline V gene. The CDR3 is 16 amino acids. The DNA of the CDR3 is TGTGCCAGCTCACCGCCTCACCCAGGGTATGGAAACACCATATATTTT. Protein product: CASSPPHPGYGNTIYF.

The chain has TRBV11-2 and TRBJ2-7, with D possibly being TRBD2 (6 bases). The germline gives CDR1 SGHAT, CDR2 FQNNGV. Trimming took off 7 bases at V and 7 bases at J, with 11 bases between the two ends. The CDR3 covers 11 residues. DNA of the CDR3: TGTGCCAGCATTTTCGGGGGAGAGCAGTACTTC. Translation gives CASIFGGEQYF.

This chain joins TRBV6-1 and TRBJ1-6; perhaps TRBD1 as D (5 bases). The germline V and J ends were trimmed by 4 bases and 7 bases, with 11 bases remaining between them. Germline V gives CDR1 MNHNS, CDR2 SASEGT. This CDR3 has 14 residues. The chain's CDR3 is CASSASTENSPLHF. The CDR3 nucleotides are TGTGCCAGCAGTGCTTCGACAGAAAATTCACCCCTCCACTTT.

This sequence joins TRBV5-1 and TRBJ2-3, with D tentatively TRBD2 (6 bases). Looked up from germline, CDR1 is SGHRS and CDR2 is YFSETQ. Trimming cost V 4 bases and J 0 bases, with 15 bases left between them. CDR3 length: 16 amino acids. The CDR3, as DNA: TGCGCCAGCAGCCTAAAGGGAGGATCTAGCACAGATACGCAGTATTTT. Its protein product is CASSLKGGSSTDTQYF.

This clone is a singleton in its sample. The CDR3 region is CASRAGGTDTQYF. CDR3 DNA sequence: TGTGCCAGCAGAGCGGGGGGCACAGATACGCAGTATTTT. The chain uses TRBV25-1 and TRBJ2-3; 8 positions agree with TRBD2. The V segment lost 6 bases and the J segment 1 base; nucleotides outside the gene matches: 0. This CDR3 spans 13 amino acids. Germline V gene data show CDR1 as MGHDK and CDR2 as SYGVNS.